This T cell receptor (beta chain) was sequenced for a study of T cells in Graves' hyperthyroidism and ophthalmopathy. Study overall: Peripheral blood was collected at initial diagnosis, before any treatment.

The ends were cut back, 5 bases at V and 4 bases at J, with 18 bases in the middle. Germline-derived CDR1 and CDR2 are SGHVS and FNYEAQ. This CDR3 is built from 15 residues. Uncontrolled infection, other autoimmune disease, pregnancy or lactation led to exclusion. Clinical symptoms, serum thyroxine, TRAb, thyroid ultrasound and orbital computed tomography established diagnosis. This clonotype showed up many times. What it binds is not known. Study-wide findings and caveats: Most thyroid clonotypes expanded above 0.001 appeared in blood too.

TCR beta CDR3 regions were amplified from RNA transcripts. The HTBI set primed first-round TCR CDR3 RT-PCR. TCRdb recomputed calls from the multiplex PCR reads with MiXCR, one row per CDR3 protein. The sample lists approximately 400,000 distinct CDR3 sequences; roughly 14% were seen once. This TCR derives from a woman aged 30 to 39 with Graves' ophthalmopathy. The sequencing input was blood. V and J are TRBV7-6 and TRBJ2-7; D possibly corresponds to TRBD1 (6 bases). The CDR3 coding sequence is TGTGCCAGCAGCCGCAACAGGGAATTGGGTTACGAGCAGTACTTC. Its translation: CASSRNRELGYEQYF. The full variable domain, in which reference TRBV7-6 and TRBJ2-7 provide the parts outside the CDR3, is GAGVSQSPRYKVTKRGQDVALRCDPISGHVSLYWYRQALGQGPEFLTYFNYEAQQDKSGLPNDRFSAERPEGSISTLTIQRTEQRDSAMYRCASSRNRELGYEQYFGPGTRLTVT.